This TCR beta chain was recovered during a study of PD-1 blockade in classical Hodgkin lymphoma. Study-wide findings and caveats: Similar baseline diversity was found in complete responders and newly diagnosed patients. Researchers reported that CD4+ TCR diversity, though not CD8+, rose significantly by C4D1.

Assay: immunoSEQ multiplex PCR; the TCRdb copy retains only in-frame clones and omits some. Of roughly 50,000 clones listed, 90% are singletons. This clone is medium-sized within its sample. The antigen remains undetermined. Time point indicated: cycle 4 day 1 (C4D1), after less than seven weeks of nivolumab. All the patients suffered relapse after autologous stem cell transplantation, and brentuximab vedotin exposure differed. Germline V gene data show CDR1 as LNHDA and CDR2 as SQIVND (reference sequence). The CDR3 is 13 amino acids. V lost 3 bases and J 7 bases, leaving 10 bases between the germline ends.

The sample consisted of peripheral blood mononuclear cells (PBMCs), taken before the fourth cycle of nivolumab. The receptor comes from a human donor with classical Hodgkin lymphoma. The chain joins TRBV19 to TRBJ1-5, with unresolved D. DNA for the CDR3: TGTGCCAGTAGTATTGACTATTCCCAGCCCCAGCATTTT. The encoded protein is CASSIDYSQPQHF. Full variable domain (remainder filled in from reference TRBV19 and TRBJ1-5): DGGITQSPKYLFRKEGQNVTLSCEQNLNHDAMYWYRQDPGQGLRLIYYSQIVNDFQKGDIAEGYSVSREKKESFPLTVTSAQKNPTAFYLCASSIDYSQPQHFGDGTRLSIL.